These 20 T cell receptor beta chains came from one sample sequenced in a study of blood T cell repertoires in COVID-19. Assay used: immunoSEQ multiplex PCR; TCRdb lists only in-frame clones, some missing. The table lists roughly 380,000 clones, around 85% of them singletons. Input material: peripheral blood. The receptors come from a woman between 18 and 30 years old with acute or convalescent COVID-19.

V gene TRBV2 combines with J gene TRBJ1-3, with D hard to call. CDR1 is SNHLY and CDR2 is FYNNEI in the germline V gene. V lost 7 bases to trimming and J lost 3 bases, with 13 bases between them. The CDR3 is 14 residues long. CDR3 sequence (DNA): TGTGCCAGCACCCAGCCGGGGATTGGAAACACCATATATTTT. Its protein product is CASTQPGIGNTIYF.

The V gene is TRBV5-1, the J gene TRBJ1-1, with 9 bases matching TRBD1. Trimming at V came to 4 bases and at J to 3 bases, leaving 10 bases not matched to a gene. From germline, CDR1 is SGHRS and CDR2 YFSETQ. This CDR3 contains 16 residues. The CDR3 here is CASSADRGEVHTEAFF. CDR3 DNA sequence: TGCGCCAGCAGCGCCGACAGGGGGGAGGTGCACACTGAAGCTTTCTTT.

The chain is built from TRBV5-5 and TRBJ1-2, with D possibly matching TRBD1 (6 bases). Trimming left V 5 bases short and J 5 bases short, with 16 bases between. Germline V gene sequence: CDR1 SGHKS, CDR2 YYEKEE (reference sequence). The CDR3 extends over 14 amino acids. The CDR3 bases are TGTGCCAGCAGTTTTAGACAGGCAGAATATGGCTACACCTTC. Encoded protein: CASSFRQAEYGYTF.

The chain employs TRBV6-1 and TRBJ1-5, with 8 bases lining up with TRBD1. After removal of 1 base from V and 5 bases from J, the junction contained 16 bases not matched to a gene. The CDR3 has 19 residues. In germline, CDR1 is MNHNS, CDR2 SASEGT. The DNA of the CDR3 is TGTGCCAGCAGTGAAGAGTCCCCGGACAGGGCCGGGGTTTATCAGCCCCAGCATTTT. Protein: CASSEESPDRAGVYQPQHF.

The V call is TRBV28, the J call TRBJ2-5; TRBD1 aligns across 8 bases. The CDR3 spans 14 residues. With V trimmed by 7 bases and J by 7 bases, 11 bases remained unmatched. Germline V gene lookup returns CDR1 MDHEN and CDR2 SYDVKM. For the CDR3, the DNA is TGTGCCAGCAACCTGGACAGGGCGGCAGGGACCCAGTACTTC. This encodes CASNLDRAAGTQYF. Supplemented by reference TRBV28 and TRBJ2-5, the full variable domain reads DVKVTQSSRYLVKRTGEKVFLECVQDMDHENMFWYRQDPGLGLRLIYFSYDVKMKEKGDIPEGYSVSREKKERFSLILESASTNQTSMYLCASNLDRAAGTQYFGPGTRLLVL.

In its sample, this clone was seen once. The chain recombines TRBV15 with TRBJ2-6, with D maybe TRBD1 (5 bases). Between the trimmed V and J ends, which lost 4 bases and 0 bases, there was a span of 10 bases. This CDR3 spans 16 amino acids. Germline CDR1 and CDR2: LNHNV and YYDKDF (reference sequence). The CDR3 nucleotides read TGTGCCACCAGCATGTCAGGGTACTCTGGGGCCAACGTCCTGACTTTC. Translating it yields CATSMSGYSGANVLTF.

The chain is built from TRBV5-6 and TRBJ1-4, with a tentative D call TRBD1 (6 bases). Germline V gene data show CDR1 as SGHDT and CDR2 as YYEEEE. CDR3 size: 14 residues. Trimming removed 2 bases from V and 5 bases from J, with 10 bases in between. The CDR3 DNA reads as TGTGCCAGCAGCTTCTCAGGGGCGAATGAAAAACTGTTTTTT. This gives the protein CASSFSGANEKLFF.

The CDR3 DNA is TGTGCCTGGCAGCCGGGTAACAATCAGCCCCAGCATTTT. Translation gives CAWQPGNNQPQHF. The chain carries TRBV30 and TRBJ1-5; D gene unclear. Trimming left V 5 bases short and J 3 bases short, with 11 bases between. The CDR3 consists of 13 residues. The V gene's germline CDR1 is GTSNPN and CDR2 SVGIG (reference sequence).

V usage is TRBV9 and J usage is TRBJ1-1; D not resolved. CDR1 is SGDLS and CDR2 is YYNGEE in the germline V gene. This CDR3 is 15 amino acids long. Trimming cost V 0 bases and J 6 bases, with 15 bases left between them. The CDR3 DNA sequence: TGTGCCAGCAGCGTAGGCTCTTTTCCCAGTGCTGAAGCTTTCTTT. Translated, it gives CASSVGSFPSAEAFF.

V and J are TRBV2 and TRBJ1-1, with 7 bases identical to TRBD1. V shed 3 bases, J shed 1 base, and the junction held 2 bases outside the gene matches. CDR1 and CDR2 (germline): SNHLY, FYNNEI. CDR3 length: 14 residues. DNA for the CDR3: TGTGCCAGCAGTGAGGGGACAGAGAACACTGAAGCTTTCTTT. Protein: CASSEGTENTEAFF.

The V call is TRBV5-1, the J call TRBJ1-1; 7 nucleotides agree with TRBD1. V trimming: 5 bases; J trimming: 1 base; junction bases outside the gene matches: 8. The V gene's germline CDR1 is SGHRS and CDR2 YFSETQ. The length of the CDR3 is 15 residues. The CDR3 DNA is TGCGCCAGCAGGGATCGGACAGGCCAGAACACTGAAGCTTTCTTT. It translates to CASRDRTGQNTEAFF.

As concerns this clone: The junction departs from the called germline gene at one end, perhaps through a read error. The CDR3 region is CSVEDSRHSYGQYF. In nucleotides, the CDR3 is TGCAGCGTTGAAGATTCGAGGCACTCCTACGGGCAGTACTTC. The V and J genes are TRBV29-1 and TRBJ2-7; D gene uncertain. CDR1 and CDR2 (germline): SQVTM, ANQGSEA. The CDR3 covers 14 residues.

This rearrangement joins TRBV3-1 (or the pseudogene TRBV3-2) to TRBJ2-1; TRBD1 aligns across 7 bases. CDR3 size: 15 residues. J was trimmed by 10 bases and V by 4 bases; bases with no gene match: 13. Per the germline V gene, CDR1 is LGHDT and CDR2 is YNNKEL (reference sequence). CDR3 residues: CASSLDRAVIGEQFF. The CDR3 DNA is TGTGCCAGCAGCCTCGACAGGGCCGTAATTGGGGAGCAGTTCTTC.

The chain recombines TRBV15 with TRBJ2-2; no firm D call. The CDR3 has 13 amino acids. Germline V gene sequence: CDR1 LNHNV, CDR2 YYDKDF (reference sequence). V lost 3 bases to trimming and J lost 6 bases, with 8 bases between them. In DNA form, the CDR3 reads TGTGCCACCAGCAGGGCAATACCCGGGGAGCTGTTTTTT. Translated: CATSRAIPGELFF.

V usage is TRBV12-5 and J usage is TRBJ2-7; 7 bases align to TRBD1. Trimming took 4 bases from V and 6 from J; bases not matched to a gene: 3. The CDR3 runs to 12 residues. The germline V gene has CDR1 LGHNT and CDR2 FRNRAP. CDR3 region: CASGSDRVEQYF. CDR3 nucleotide sequence: TGTGCTAGTGGTTCCGACAGGGTCGAGCAGTACTTC.

The chain is built from TRBV9 and TRBJ1-1; D remains unclear. CDR3 length: 14 residues. Trimming took off 4 bases at V and 5 bases at J, with 15 bases between the two ends. The germline CDR1 and CDR2 sequences are SGDLS and YYNGEE. The CDR3 loop reads CASSFSDRETEAFF. The DNA for the CDR3 is TGTGCCAGCAGCTTTTCCGACCGGGAGACTGAAGCTTTCTTT.

V and J are TRBV7-2 and TRBJ2-7; 8 bases fit TRBD1. In germline, CDR1 is SGHTA, CDR2 FQGNSA. The V and J ends lost 5 bases and 7 bases, in that order; junction bases with no gene match: 13. This CDR3 is built from 15 residues. The CDR3 coding sequence is TGTGCCAGCAGCACCTCTGGACAGGGCTACGATGAGCAGTACTTC. It codes for CASSTSGQGYDEQYF.

The chain links TRBV9 to TRBJ1-1, with a possible D match to TRBD1 (5 bases). V lost 0 bases and J 11 bases, leaving 11 bases between the germline ends. From germline, CDR1 is SGDLS and CDR2 YYNGEE. The CDR3 extends over 12 amino acids. CDR3 DNA sequence: TGTGCCAGCAGCGTAGAGGGAGGGGAGGCTTTCTTT. Translating it yields CASSVEGGEAFF.

This chain joins TRBV7-3 and TRBJ2-1; D call uncertain. This CDR3 comprises 14 residues. V was clipped by 2 bases and J by 4 bases, with 9 bases between them. Germline CDR1 and CDR2: SGHTA and FQGTGA. DNA for the CDR3: TGTGCCAGCAGCTTAGATGCGAGTTACAATGAGCAGTTCTTC. Translation: CASSLDASYNEQFF.

The chain combines TRBV9 with TRBJ1-4, with D possibly TRBD1 on 5 matching bases. Deletions cut 3 bases from V and 8 bases from J, with 14 bases between. The CDR3 spans 14 residues. Per the germline V gene, CDR1 is SGDLS and CDR2 is YYNGEE. The CDR3 bases are TGTGCCAGCAGCGATAATGCGGGGCGGGAAAAACTGTTTTTT. Translated, it gives CASSDNAGREKLFF.